This TCR beta chain came from a study of T cell responses to AZD1222 COVID-19 vaccine. Method: immunoSEQ multiplex PCR; TCRdb's copy keeps in-frame clones and lacks some. In the table there are roughly 170,000 clones, 85% to 95% of which are singletons. Whole-study results and caveats: Repertoires were obtained only post-peak T cell response. There were mostly white British donors and more females than males, and clonal diversity was possibly underestimated.

In its sample, this clone was seen once. What it binds is not known. Germline loops: CDR1 LNHDA, CDR2 SQIVND (reference sequence). This CDR3 comprises 12 residues. V gave up 7 bases and J gave up 6 bases; unmatched junction bases: 5. This TCR derives from an adult who received the AZD1222 COVID-19 vaccine. Sequences were derived from peripheral blood, sampled 28 days after the second AZD1222 dose. This rearrangement joins TRBV19 to TRBJ1-1, with 7 bases fitting TRBD1. CDR3 sequence reads: CASKAGGAEAFF. The CDR3 bases are TGTGCCAGTAAGGCAGGGGGAGCTGAAGCTTTCTTT.